Sequencing of this T cell receptor (beta chain) was carried out in a study of blood T cell repertoires in COVID-19. How the authors handled the data: Reference gene primers were amplified, and this amplification served to estimate nucleated cell counts. Sequencing was performed with immunoSEQ multiplex PCR; in TCRdb, only in-frame clones are kept and a portion is missing. V, J and clone size reflect that table, while D and trimming were determined from the DNA. The sample contains 25,000 to 40,000 clones, about nine tenths of which appear only once. Germline assignment: CDR1 SGHRS and CDR2 YFSETQ. V lost 4 bases and J lost 1; bases outside the gene matches: 9. The CDR3 totals 19 residues.

Sequenced material: peripheral blood. The chain is built from TRBV5-1 and TRBJ2-2; 14 bases match TRBD2. The clonotype comes from a man between 60 and 75 years old with active COVID-19. DNA for the CDR3: TGCGCCAGCAGCGTACTCGGGACTAGCGGGGGCATGAACACCGGGGAGCTGTTTTTT. Encoded protein: CASSVLGTSGGMNTGELFF.